Following are 9 T cell receptor beta chains from one sample sequenced in a study of T cells in Graves' hyperthyroidism and ophthalmopathy. RNA transcripts were the template for amplifying TCR beta CDR3 regions. HTBI primers drove first-round RT-PCR of the TCR CDR3. One entry per CDR3 protein results from TCRdb running MiXCR on the multiplex PCR reads. The sample includes some 320,000 distinct CDR3 sequences, roughly 13% of them seen just once. Sequenced: blood. The receptors derive from a woman between 35 and 50 years old with Graves' ophthalmopathy.

This clonotype was seen many times. The chain links TRBV20-1 to TRBJ2-1; 11 nucleotides line up with TRBD2. Trimming cost V 6 bases and J 2 bases; bases outside gene matches: 3. Germline CDR1 reads DFQATT; CDR2 reads SNEGSKA (reference sequence). The CDR3 loop spans 14 amino acids. DNA of the CDR3: TGCAGTGCGATAGCGGGAGGGGCCTACAATGAGCAGTTCTTC. As protein: CSAIAGGAYNEQFF.

This clonotype was seen a handful of times. V and J are TRBV12-3 or TRBV12-4 and TRBJ1-2, with 7 bases lining up with TRBD1. The CDR3 is 15 residues long. The junction had 11 bases not matched to a gene; V was cut back by 3 bases and J by 7 bases. In DNA, the CDR3 is TGTGCCAGCAGTTTTGGTGGCAGGGGGGTCTTTGGCTACACCTTC. Encoded protein: CASSFGGRGVFGYTF.

The CDR3 DNA reads as TGTGCCAGCAGCTGGGGAGCCGGGGAGCTGTTTTTT. It translates to CASSWGAGELFF. The chain recombines TRBV7-9 with TRBJ2-2, with a tentative D call TRBD2 (5 bases). In germline, CDR1 is SEHNR, CDR2 FQNEAQ (reference sequence). Trimming took 4 bases from V and 6 from J, leaving 6 bases between them. The CDR3 loop spans 12 amino acids.

The table lists this clonotype with many counts. The chain is built from TRBV20-1 and TRBJ2-3, with TRBD1 identical over 8 bases. The CDR3 totals 15 residues. Looked up from germline, CDR1 is DFQATT and CDR2 is SNEGSKA (reference sequence). Trimming removed 6 bases from V and 3 bases from J; junction bases left unmatched: 11. DNA of the CDR3: TGCAGTGCGGAATCGACAGGGGCGAGGACAGATACGCAGTATTTT. Protein product: CSAESTGARTDTQYF.

This clonotype has ten or more counts. The rearrangement links TRBV7-9 to TRBJ2-1; no reliable D call. V was cut by 3 bases and J by 6 bases, with 6 bases left in between. This CDR3 has 12 residues. Germline V lookup: CDR1 SEHNR, CDR2 FQNEAQ (reference sequence). DNA for the CDR3: TGTGCCAGCAGCTTTGGGGTCAATGAGCAGTTCTTC. Translation: CASSFGVNEQFF.

This clonotype has ten or more counts. Written as DNA, the CDR3 is TGTGCCAGCAGTTTATTGGGGGGGAGCACAGATACGCAGTATTTT. Its translation: CASSLLGGSTDTQYF. The chain links TRBV12-3 or TRBV12-4 to TRBJ2-3, with 7 bases fitting TRBD2. V lost 2 bases, J lost 0 bases, and 2 bases stayed unmatched. The CDR3 runs to 15 residues.

This clonotype was found a few times. The rearrangement links TRBV11-3 to TRBJ1-1; maybe TRBD1 (6 bases). Trimming removed 6 bases at V and 1 base at J, with 18 bases between. Germline values: CDR1 SGHNT, CDR2 YENEEA. The CDR3 has 16 amino acids. Written as DNA, the CDR3 is TGTGCCAGCAGACCCGCCCGAGGGGGTCAGAACACTGAAGCTTTCTTT. Translated, it gives CASRPARGGQNTEAFF.

In this sample, this clonotype turned up many times. The chain has TRBV30 and TRBJ2-5; perhaps TRBD2 as D (6 bases). Trimming removed 4 bases from V and 4 bases from J, with 19 bases in between. The CDR3 covers 15 residues. Looked up from germline, CDR1 is GTSNPN and CDR2 is SVGIG (reference sequence). The CDR3 coding sequence is TGTGCCTGGATAGCGGTACTTCACAAGAGAGAGACCCAGTACTTC. Amino acids: CAWIAVLHKRETQYF.

This clonotype was detected many times. The chain combines TRBV28 with TRBJ1-2, with D hard to call. From germline, CDR1 is MDHEN and CDR2 SYDVKM. This CDR3 is built from 16 residues. V was pared by 1 base and J by 0 bases, with 12 bases between. CDR3 region: CASSLFPRGANYGYTF. Here the CDR3 DNA reads TGTGCCAGCAGTTTATTCCCCCGTGGGGCTAACTATGGCTACACCTTC.